This T cell receptor beta chain was profiled in a study of cytomegalovirus exposure and HLA in healthy donors. Study background: A prior analysis found about 120 million unique TCR beta sequences from some 190 million T cells. Study-level points and caveats: Researchers reported that a few CMV-associated chains were confirmed in vitro as CMV antigen-specific. V- and J-gene trimming in TCR beta was tied to a missense DCLRE1C variant by an analysis performed later.

Researchers ran the PCR with 60 Vbeta and 13 Jbeta primers. The assay was immunoSEQ multiplex PCR, and TCRdb's table has in-frame clones only and misses some. Of roughly 140,000 clones in the sample, more than 65% were seen once. To note about this clone: Its cognate antigen is unknown.

The length of the CDR3 is 14 residues. V shed 7 bases and J shed 1 base, with 14 bases lying between them. Per the germline V gene, CDR1 is SGHRS and CDR2 is YFSETQ. This receptor was obtained from a man aged 50 to 60 in good health and CMV-seropositive. Sequenced sample: PBMCs. The V call is TRBV5-1, the J call TRBJ1-1; the D gene is possibly TRBD1 (5 bases). The CDR3 loop is CASGSDTTNTEAFF. CDR3 nucleotide sequence: TGCGCCAGCGGCTCGGACACTACGAACACTGAAGCTTTCTTT.